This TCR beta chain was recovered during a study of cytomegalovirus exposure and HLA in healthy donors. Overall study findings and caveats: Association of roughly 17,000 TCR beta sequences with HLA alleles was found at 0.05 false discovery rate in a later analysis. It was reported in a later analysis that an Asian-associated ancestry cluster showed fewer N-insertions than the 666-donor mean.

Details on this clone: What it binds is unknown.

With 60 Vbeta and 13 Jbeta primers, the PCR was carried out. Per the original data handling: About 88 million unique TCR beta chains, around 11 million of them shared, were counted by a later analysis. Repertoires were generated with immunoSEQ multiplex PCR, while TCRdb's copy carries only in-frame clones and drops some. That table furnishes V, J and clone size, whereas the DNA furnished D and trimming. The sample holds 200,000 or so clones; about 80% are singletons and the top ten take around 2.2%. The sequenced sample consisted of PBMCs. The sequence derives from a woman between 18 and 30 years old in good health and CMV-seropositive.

CDR3 region: CASRPQGFVTDTQYF. CDR3 coding DNA: TGTGCCAGTAGGCCGCAGGGTTTCGTCACAGATACGCAGTATTTT. The chain joins TRBV19 to TRBJ2-3, with a weak D call TRBD1 (5 bases). The CDR3 runs 15 residues. The germline V gene encodes CDR1 LNHDA and CDR2 SQIVND (reference sequence). The V end was cut by 6 bases, the J end by 2 bases, with 15 bases between.